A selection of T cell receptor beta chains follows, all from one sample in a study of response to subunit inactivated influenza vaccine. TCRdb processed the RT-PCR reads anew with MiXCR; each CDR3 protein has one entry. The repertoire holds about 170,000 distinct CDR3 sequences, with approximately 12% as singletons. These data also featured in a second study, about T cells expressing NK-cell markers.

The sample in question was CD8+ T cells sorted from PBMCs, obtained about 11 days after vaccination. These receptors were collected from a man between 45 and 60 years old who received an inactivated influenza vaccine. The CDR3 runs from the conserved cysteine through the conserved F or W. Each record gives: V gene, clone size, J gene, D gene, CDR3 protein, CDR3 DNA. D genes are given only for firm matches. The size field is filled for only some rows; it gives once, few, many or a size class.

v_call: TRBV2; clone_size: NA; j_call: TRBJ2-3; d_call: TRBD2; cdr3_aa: CASSDGTTTDTQYF; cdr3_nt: TGTGCCAGCAGTGACGGGACTACCACAGATACGCAGTATTTT
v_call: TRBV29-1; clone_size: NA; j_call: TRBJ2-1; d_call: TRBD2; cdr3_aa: CSLSGVYNEQFF; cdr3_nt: TGCAGCCTTAGCGGGGTATACAATGAGCAGTTCTTC
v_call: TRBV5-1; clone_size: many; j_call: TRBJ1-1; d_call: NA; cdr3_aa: CASSLRGMNTEAFF; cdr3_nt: TGCGCCAGCAGCTTAAGGGGAATGAACACTGAAGCTTTCTTT
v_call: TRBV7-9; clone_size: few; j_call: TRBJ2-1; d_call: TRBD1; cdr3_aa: CASSLWTGPYNEQFF; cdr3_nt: TGTGCCAGCAGCTTGTGGACAGGGCCCTACAATGAGCAGTTCTTC
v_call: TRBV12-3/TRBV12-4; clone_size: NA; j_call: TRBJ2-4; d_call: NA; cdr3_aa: CASSFGGTDIQYF; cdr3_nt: TGTGCCAGCAGTTTTGGGGGCACGGACATTCAGTACTTC
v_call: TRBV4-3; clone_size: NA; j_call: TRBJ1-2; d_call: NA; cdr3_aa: CASSPEGTYNYGYTF; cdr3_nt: TGCGCCAGCAGCCCAGAAGGGACATACAACTATGGCTACACCTTC
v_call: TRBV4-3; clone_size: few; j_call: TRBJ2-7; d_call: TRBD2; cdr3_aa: CASSQHPGLAGGAYEQYF; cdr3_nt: TGCGCCAGCAGCCAACATCCCGGCCTAGCGGGGGGGGCCTACGAGCAGTACTTC
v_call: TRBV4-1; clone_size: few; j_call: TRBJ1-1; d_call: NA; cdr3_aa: CASSRGMNTEAFF; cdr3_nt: TGCGCCAGCAGCCGAGGGATGAACACTGAAGCTTTCTTT
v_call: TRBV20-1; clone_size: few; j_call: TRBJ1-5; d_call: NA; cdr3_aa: CSAAEQGEHNQPQHF; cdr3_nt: TGCAGTGCTGCCGAACAGGGAGAACACAATCAGCCCCAGCATTTT
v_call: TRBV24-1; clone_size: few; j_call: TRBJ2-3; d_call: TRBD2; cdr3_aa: CATSGNSGWEADTQYF; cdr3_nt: TGTGCCACCAGTGGGAATAGCGGGTGGGAGGCGGATACGCAGTATTTT
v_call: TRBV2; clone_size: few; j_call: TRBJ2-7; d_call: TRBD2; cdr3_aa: CASRRASGDEQYF; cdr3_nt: TGTGCCAGCAGGAGGGCTAGCGGGGACGAGCAGTACTTC
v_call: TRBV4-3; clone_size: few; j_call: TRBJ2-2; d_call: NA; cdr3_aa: CASSQDTGLSATGELFF; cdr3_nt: TGCGCCAGCAGCCAAGATACAGGACTATCAGCCACCGGGGAGCTGTTTTTT
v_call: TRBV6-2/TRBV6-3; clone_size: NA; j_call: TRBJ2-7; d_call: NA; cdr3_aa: CASSYYGTPNYEQYF; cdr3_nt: TGTGCCAGCAGTTATTACGGGACACCAAACTACGAGCAGTACTTC
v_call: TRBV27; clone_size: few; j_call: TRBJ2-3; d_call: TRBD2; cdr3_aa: CASSWVAGEVTDTQYF; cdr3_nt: TGTGCCAGCAGTTGGGTAGCGGGAGAGGTTACAGATACGCAGTATTTT
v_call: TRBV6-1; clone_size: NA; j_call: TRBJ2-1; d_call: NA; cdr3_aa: CASSRAAYNEQFF; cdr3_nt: TGTGCCAGCAGTAGGGCGGCCTACAATGAGCAGTTCTTC
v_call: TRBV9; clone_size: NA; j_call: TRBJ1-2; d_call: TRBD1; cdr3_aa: CASSGGQFPTSDYGYTF; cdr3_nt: TGTGCCAGCAGCGGGGGACAGTTCCCCACCTCCGACTATGGCTACACCTTC
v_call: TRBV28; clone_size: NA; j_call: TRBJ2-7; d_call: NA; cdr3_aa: CASSSSGGLDSYEQYF; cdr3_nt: TGTGCCAGCAGTTCCTCCGGCGGACTTGACTCCTACGAGCAGTACTTC
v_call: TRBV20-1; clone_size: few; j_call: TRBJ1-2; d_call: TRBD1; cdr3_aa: CSATDRGGPGYTF; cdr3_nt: TGCAGTGCTACGGACAGGGGTGGGCCTGGCTACACCTTC
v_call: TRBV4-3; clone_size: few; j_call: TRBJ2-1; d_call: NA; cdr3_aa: CASSQADGRSFNEQFF; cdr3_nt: TGCGCCAGCAGCCAAGCTGACGGACGGTCTTTCAATGAGCAGTTCTTC
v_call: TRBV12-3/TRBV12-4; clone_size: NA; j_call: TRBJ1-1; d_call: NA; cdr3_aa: CASSFSDGNTEAFF; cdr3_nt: TGTGCCAGCAGTTTCTCGGACGGGAACACTGAAGCTTTCTTT
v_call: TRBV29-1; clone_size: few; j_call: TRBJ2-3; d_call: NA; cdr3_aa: CSVAGSYTDTQYF; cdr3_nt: TGCAGCGTTGCCGGGTCCTACACAGATACGCAGTATTTT
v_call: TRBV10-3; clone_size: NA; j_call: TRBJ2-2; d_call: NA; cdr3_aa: CAIRPGAGPDTGELFF; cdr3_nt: TGTGCCATCAGACCAGGGGCGGGACCGGACACCGGGGAGCTGTTTTTT
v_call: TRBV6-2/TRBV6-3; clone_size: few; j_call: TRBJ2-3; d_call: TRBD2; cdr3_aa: CASSYSILAGGKDTQYF; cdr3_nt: TGTGCCAGCAGTTACTCGATACTAGCGGGAGGTAAAGATACGCAGTATTTT
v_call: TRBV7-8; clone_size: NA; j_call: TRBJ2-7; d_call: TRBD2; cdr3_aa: CASTALAAHSYEQYF; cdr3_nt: TGTGCCAGCACCGCCCTAGCGGCCCACTCCTACGAGCAGTACTTC
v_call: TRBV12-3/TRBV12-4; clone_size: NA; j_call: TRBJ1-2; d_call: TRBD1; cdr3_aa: CASSLFGTGAEGYTF; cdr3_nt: TGTGCCAGCAGTTTATTTGGGACAGGGGCGGAGGGCTACACCTTC
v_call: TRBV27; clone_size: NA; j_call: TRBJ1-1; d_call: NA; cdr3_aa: CASSSPLRGQTEAFF; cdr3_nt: TGTGCCAGCAGTTCCCCCCTCCGGGGGCAAACTGAAGCTTTCTTT
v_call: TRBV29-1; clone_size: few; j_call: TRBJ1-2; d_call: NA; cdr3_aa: CSVGGGNGYTF; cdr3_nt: TGCAGCGTTGGGGGGGGAAATGGCTACACCTTC
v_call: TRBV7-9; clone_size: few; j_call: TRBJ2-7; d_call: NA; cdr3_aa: CASSLGSWSAYEQYF; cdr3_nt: TGTGCCAGCAGCTTAGGTTCCTGGTCCGCCTACGAGCAGTACTTC
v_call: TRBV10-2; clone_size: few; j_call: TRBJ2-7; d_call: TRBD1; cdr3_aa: CASSEKDRGPYYEQYF; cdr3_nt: TGCGCCAGCAGTGAGAAAGACAGGGGGCCATACTACGAGCAGTACTTC
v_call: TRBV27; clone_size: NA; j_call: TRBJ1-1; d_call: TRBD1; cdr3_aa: CASSPQTGGVTEAFF; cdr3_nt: TGTGCCAGCAGTCCTCAGACAGGGGGAGTCACTGAAGCTTTCTTT
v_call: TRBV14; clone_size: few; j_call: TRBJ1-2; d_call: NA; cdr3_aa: CASSQGAGGYGYTF; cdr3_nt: TGTGCCAGCAGCCAAGGGGCGGGTGGCTATGGCTACACCTTC
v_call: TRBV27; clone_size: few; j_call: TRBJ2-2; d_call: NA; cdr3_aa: CASSLYRVDFTGELFF; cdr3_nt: TGTGCCAGCAGTTTGTACAGGGTTGATTTCACCGGGGAGCTGTTTTTT
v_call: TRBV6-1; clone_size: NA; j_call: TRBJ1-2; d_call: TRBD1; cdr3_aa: CASSPSGQPNYGYTF; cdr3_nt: TGTGCCAGCAGCCCCTCGGGACAGCCCAACTATGGCTACACCTTC
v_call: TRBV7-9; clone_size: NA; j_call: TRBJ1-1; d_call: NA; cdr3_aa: CASSLAGAENTEAFF; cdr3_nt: TGTGCCAGCAGCTTAGCGGGGGCCGAGAACACTGAAGCTTTCTTT
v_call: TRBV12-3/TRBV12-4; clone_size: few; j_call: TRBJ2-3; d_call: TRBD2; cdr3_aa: CASSLLAGTSTDTQYF; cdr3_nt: TGTGCCAGCAGTTTACTAGCGGGAACTAGCACAGATACGCAGTATTTT
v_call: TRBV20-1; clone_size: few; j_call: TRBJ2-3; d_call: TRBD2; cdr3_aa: CSADGLAGEGTDTQYF; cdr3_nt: TGCAGTGCTGACGGACTAGCGGGAGAAGGTACAGATACGCAGTATTTT
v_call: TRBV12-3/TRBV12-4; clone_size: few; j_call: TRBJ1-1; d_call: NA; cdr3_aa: CASSLAGGRTEAFF; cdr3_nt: TGTGCCAGCAGTTTGGCTGGGGGAAGAACTGAAGCTTTCTTT
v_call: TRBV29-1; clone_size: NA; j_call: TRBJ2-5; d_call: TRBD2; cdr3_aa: CSVEDPLELAGAWTQYF; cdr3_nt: TGCAGCGTTGAAGATCCCCTGGAACTAGCGGGAGCCTGGACCCAGTACTTC
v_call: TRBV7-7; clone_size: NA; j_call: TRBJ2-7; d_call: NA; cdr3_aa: CASSLGPWGDYEQYF; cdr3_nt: TGTGCTAGCAGCTTAGGTCCCTGGGGAGACTACGAGCAGTACTTC
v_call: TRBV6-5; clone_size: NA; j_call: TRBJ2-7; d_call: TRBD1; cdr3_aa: CASSSLDRSSYEQYF; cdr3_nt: TGTGCCAGCAGTTCCCTGGACAGGAGCTCCTACGAGCAGTACTTC
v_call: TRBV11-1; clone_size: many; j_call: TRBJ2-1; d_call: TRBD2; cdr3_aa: CASSLAAGGGPLLGNEQFF; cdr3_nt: TGTGCCAGCAGCTTAGCTGCGGGAGGAGGTCCCCTACTAGGTAATGAGCAGTTCTTC
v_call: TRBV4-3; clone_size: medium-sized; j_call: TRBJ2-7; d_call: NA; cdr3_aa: CASSPYLDYEQYF; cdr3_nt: TGCGCCAGCAGCCCATACTTAGACTACGAGCAGTACTTC
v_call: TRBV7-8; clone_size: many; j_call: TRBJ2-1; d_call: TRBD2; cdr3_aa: CASSQGLDRNNEQFF; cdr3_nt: TGTGCCAGCAGCCAAGGACTAGACCGAAACAATGAGCAGTTCTTC
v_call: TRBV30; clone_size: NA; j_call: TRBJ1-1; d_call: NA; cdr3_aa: CAWTTLGGYNAFF; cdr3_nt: TGTGCCTGGACGACGCTGGGGGGGTATAACGCTTTCTTT
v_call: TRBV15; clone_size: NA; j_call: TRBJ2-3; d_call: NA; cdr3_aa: CATSRAGLTDTQYF; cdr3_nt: TGTGCCACCAGCAGAGCGGGTCTCACAGATACGCAGTATTTT
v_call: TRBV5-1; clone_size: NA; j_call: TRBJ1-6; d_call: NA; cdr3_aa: CASSGEGTAFTPLHF; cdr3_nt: TGCGCCAGCAGCGGGGAAGGGACGGCCTTTACGCCCCTCCACTTT
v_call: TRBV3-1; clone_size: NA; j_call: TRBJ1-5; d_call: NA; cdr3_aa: CASSQRIGPNQPQHF; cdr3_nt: TGTGCCAGCAGCCAGAGGATAGGACCGAATCAGCCCCAGCATTTT
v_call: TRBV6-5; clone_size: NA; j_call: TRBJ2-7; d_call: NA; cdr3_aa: CASSYGASPYEQYF; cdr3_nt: TGTGCCAGCAGTTACGGGGCTAGCCCCTACGAGCAGTACTTC
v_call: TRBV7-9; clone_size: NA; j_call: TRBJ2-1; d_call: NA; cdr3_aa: CATLFGSHNEQFF; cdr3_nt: TGTGCCACTCTATTCGGGTCTCACAATGAGCAGTTCTTC
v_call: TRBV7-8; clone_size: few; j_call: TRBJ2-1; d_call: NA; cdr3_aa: CASSPGDVEQFF; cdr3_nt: TGTGCCAGCAGTCCCGGAGACGTTGAGCAGTTCTTC
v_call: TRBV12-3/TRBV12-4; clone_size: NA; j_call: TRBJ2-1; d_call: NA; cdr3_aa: CASSSKMGRNSEQFF; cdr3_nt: TGTGCCAGCAGTTCTAAGATGGGACGAAACAGTGAGCAGTTCTTC
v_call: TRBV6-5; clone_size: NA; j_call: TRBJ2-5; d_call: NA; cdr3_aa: CASSYYGERETQYF; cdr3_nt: TGTGCCAGCAGTTACTATGGGGAACGAGAGACCCAGTACTTC
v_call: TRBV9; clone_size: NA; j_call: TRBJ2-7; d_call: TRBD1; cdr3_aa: CASSPWTGTDEQYF; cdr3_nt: TGTGCCAGCAGCCCCTGGACAGGGACTGACGAGCAGTACTTC
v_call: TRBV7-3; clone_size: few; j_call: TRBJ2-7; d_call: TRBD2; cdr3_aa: CASSDPLAGIYEQYF; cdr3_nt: TGTGCCAGCAGCGACCCCCTAGCGGGGATCTACGAGCAGTACTTC
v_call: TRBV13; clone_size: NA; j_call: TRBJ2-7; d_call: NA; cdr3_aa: CASSLFRRDPSYEQYF; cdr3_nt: TGTGCCAGCAGCCTATTTAGAAGGGATCCTTCCTACGAGCAGTACTTC
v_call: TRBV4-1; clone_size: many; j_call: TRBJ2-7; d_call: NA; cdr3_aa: CASSQVGSASSEQYF; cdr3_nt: TGCGCCAGCAGCCAAGTAGGCTCAGCGTCGTCCGAGCAGTACTTC